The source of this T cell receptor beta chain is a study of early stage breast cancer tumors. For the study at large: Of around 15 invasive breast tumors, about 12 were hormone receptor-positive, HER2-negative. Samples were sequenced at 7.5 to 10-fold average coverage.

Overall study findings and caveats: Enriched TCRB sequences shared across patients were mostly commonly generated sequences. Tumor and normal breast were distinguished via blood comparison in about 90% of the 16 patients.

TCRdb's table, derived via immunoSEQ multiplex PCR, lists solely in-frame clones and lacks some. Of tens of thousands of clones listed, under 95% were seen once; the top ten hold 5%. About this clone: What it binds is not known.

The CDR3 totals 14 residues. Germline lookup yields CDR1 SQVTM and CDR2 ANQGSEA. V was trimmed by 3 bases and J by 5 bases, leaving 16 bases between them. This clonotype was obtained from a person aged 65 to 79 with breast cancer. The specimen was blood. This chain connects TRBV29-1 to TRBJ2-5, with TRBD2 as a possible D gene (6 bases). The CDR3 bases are TGCAGCGTTGATTTGTCGGGGGTTTCGGAGACCCAGTACTTC. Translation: CSVDLSGVSETQYF.